This T cell receptor beta chain was sequenced for a study of shared clonotypes between healthy human individuals. Data came from immunoSEQ multiplex PCR; TCRdb stores just in-frame clones and leaves some out. The table records over a million clones, 95% to 99% of them present only once. Study results and limitations: For naive CD4 cells, approximately 4.8% of clonotypes were shared across a handful of donors.

V lost 1 base and J 4 bases, leaving 5 bases between the germline ends. CDR1 and CDR2 (germline): SGHAT, FQNNGV. The CDR3 contains 13 residues. Regarding this clone: The target antigen is unknown. Different DNA sequences within this sample yield the same CDR3.

This sequence joins TRBV11-2 and TRBJ1-5; D gene unclear. This receptor was identified in a man aged 25 to 40 in good health. Input material: naive CD4+ T cells sorted from blood. Indicated subset: CD45RA+ positively selected. The CDR3 DNA reads TGTGCCAGCAGCTTAGGTTTAAATCAGCCCCAGCATTTT. Translated: CASSLGLNQPQHF.